Ten or more counts support the clone carrying this T cell receptor (beta chain). What it recognizes is unknown. The data were obtained in a study of CD8 T cells in ankylosing spondylitis. With molecular barcodes, quantitative 5'-RACE was used to make the TCR beta libraries. From the 5' RACE reads, TCRdb called clonotypes with MiXCR, one entry per CDR3 protein. The profile shows 35,000 to 50,000 distinct CDR3 sequences, over 9% of them singletons. Study-wide findings and caveats: A TCR beta motif of eight or nine highly homologous variants seemed to mark ankylosing spondylitis blood.

Germline values: CDR1 MNHEY, CDR2 SMNVEV (reference sequence). V lost 4 bases and J lost 6; bases outside the gene matches: 5. The CDR3 runs to 14 residues. Sequencing used blood, either unsorted or a sorted T cell fraction (not recorded which). The chain is built from TRBV27 and TRBJ2-3; 9 bases map to TRBD1. The receptor's source is a male donor with ankylosing spondylitis or in good health (not recorded which). Here the CDR3 reads CASSWSQGADTQYF. The CDR3 DNA reads as TGTGCCAGCAGTTGGTCACAGGGGGCGGATACGCAGTATTTT.